Following are 8 T cell receptor beta chains from one sample sequenced in a study of T cells expressing NK-cell markers (dated by TCRdb to about 2020). Library prep was done by 5' RACE. Sequenced using an Illumina HiSeq 2000. Each CDR3 protein sequence appears as one entry after TCRdb reprocessed the reads, and no DNA is included. This specimen's table enumerates 500,000 or so distinct CDR3 sequences. Of the sample, approximately 3.6% is held by the ten largest clones. Material: blood T cells: a sorted CD56 or NKG2C T cell subset, CD4+ or CD8+ T cells, or bulk PBMC T cells (not recorded which). Receptors were obtained from a man between 18 and 29 years old in good health. Donor details come from another sample of the same person, matched by shared clones.

The chain links TRBV28 to TRBJ1-5; TCRdb names TRBD1, which stays unverified in the absence of DNA. The CDR3 is 18 residues long. Germline CDR1 is MDHEN and CDR2 is SYDVKM. The CDR3 loop is CASSSGTGWFGSNQPQHF. The variable domain in full, with the rest retrieved from reference TRBV28 and TRBJ1-5, is DVKVTQSSRYLVKRTGEKVFLECVQDMDHENMFWYRQDPGLGLRLIYFSYDVKMKEKGDIPEGYSVSREKKERFSLILESASTNQTSMYLCASSSGTGWFGSNQPQHFGDGTRLSIL.

This chain connects TRBV21-1 to TRBJ2-1; no DNA is available, so the TRBD1 call from TCRdb remains unchecked. TRBV21-1 is shown as a pseudogene. CDR3 size: 17 residues. This chain's CDR3 is CASSSFPGRGFYNEQFF.

CDR3 region: CASSPRQGVSYEQYF. J is TRBJ2-7 and V is TRBV3-1; absent DNA, TCRdb's TRBD1 call cannot be checked. The CDR3 contains 15 residues. Germline V lookup: CDR1 LGHDT, CDR2 YNNKEL (reference sequence).

The J gene is TRBJ2-1, the V gene TRBV29-1. Germline V gene sequence: CDR1 SQVTM, CDR2 ANQGSEA. The CDR3 length is 12 residues. CDR3 region: CSVETQHNEQFF.

This sequence joins TRBV5-1 and TRBJ2-2; TCRdb outputs TRBD2, but without DNA this stays unchecked. This CDR3 region has 15 residues. The germline CDR1 and CDR2 sequences are SGHRS and YFSETQ. CDR3 residues: CASSAGTSRPGELFF.

The chain links TRBV5-1 to TRBJ2-7. The CDR3 runs to 15 residues. Germline V gene sequence: CDR1 SGHRS, CDR2 YFSETQ. The CDR3 reads CASSNVGRGSYEQYF.

CDR3 region: CASSFRTALYQETQYF. The chain joins TRBV28 to TRBJ2-5; TCRdb returns TRBD1, unconfirmable since there is no DNA. The germline CDR1 and CDR2 sequences are MDHEN and SYDVKM. The CDR3 length is 16 residues.

This chain's CDR3 is CASSFFTGGLYSNQPQHF. V gene TRBV12-3 or TRBV12-4 combines with J gene TRBJ1-5; the D gene TCRdb calls, TRBD1, cannot be checked with no DNA. This CDR3 is built from 18 residues.